Listed below are T cell receptor beta chains from one sample, sequenced in a study of T-cell reconstitution after alpha-beta-depleted transplantation in children. MiXCR, applied by TCRdb to the PCR reads, yields one record per CDR3 protein. The table lists 640,000 or so distinct CDR3 sequences, 15% to 20% of them singletons. Sequenced here: PBMCs from the stem cell graft donor, sampled from the stem cell graft. The receptors were sampled from a human donor who donated a stem cell graft to a child with acute myeloid leukemia. Each CDR3 is given with its conserved first and last residue. The D gene is left open where the match is weak. Size is omitted from some rows. Given values are once, few, many or a class for expanded clones.

cdr3_length j_call v_call d_call clone_size cdr3_aa cdr3_nt
17 TRBJ1-4 TRBV13 NA NA CASSPVGEGRVDEKLFF TGTGCCAGCAGCCCAGTTGGGGAGGGCCGGGTTGATGAAAAACTGTTTTTT
14 TRBJ2-1 TRBV20-1 NA many CSAYRDPGTNEQFF TGCAGTGCCTACAGGGACCCTGGCACGAATGAGCAGTTCTTC
15 TRBJ2-1 TRBV5-1 NA few CASSLGQLPGNEQFF TGCGCCAGCAGCCTCGGACAGCTGCCGGGGAATGAGCAGTTCTTC
12 TRBJ1-4 TRBV15 NA many CATARANEKLFF TGTGCCACCGCGAGGGCTAATGAAAAACTGTTTTTT
13 TRBJ2-1 TRBV3-1 NA few CASSLFASMLQFF TGTGCCAGCAGTCTATTCGCTAGTATGCTGCAGTTCTTC
13 TRBJ2-5 TRBV29-1 TRBD2 many CSVGGGRQETQYF TGCAGCGTTGGGGGGGGAAGACAAGAGACCCAGTACTTC
13 TRBJ1-1 TRBV20-1 TRBD1 many CSASGTGATEAFF TGCAGTGCTAGTGGGACAGGGGCGACTGAAGCTTTCTTT
13 TRBJ1-1 TRBV4-3 NA many CASVNRENTEAFF TGCGCCAGCGTTAACAGGGAGAACACTGAAGCTTTCTTT
18 TRBJ1-2 TRBV9 NA many CASGNTTRSGTANYGYTF TGTGCCAGCGGAAACACAACGAGGTCAGGGACGGCTAACTATGGCTACACCTTC
15 TRBJ2-3 TRBV7-9 NA few CASSPLLEYTDTQYF TGTGCCAGCAGCCCTCTCTTAGAGTACACAGATACGCAGTATTTT
15 TRBJ2-3 TRBV20-1 NA NA CSARIPGAYTDTQYF TGCAGTGCTAGAATACCGGGGGCCTACACAGATACGCAGTATTTT
14 TRBJ1-5 TRBV20-1 NA few CSARGAGGNQPQHF TGCAGTGCTAGAGGGGCCGGAGGGAATCAGCCCCAGCATTTT
16 TRBJ2-7 TRBV4-3 TRBD2 NA CASSQDAGGRAYEQYF TGCGCCAGCAGCCAAGATGCGGGGGGAAGAGCCTACGAGCAGTACTTC
15 TRBJ2-1 TRBV24-1 NA NA CATSDFSGVIAGQFF TGTGCCACCAGTGATTTTAGCGGAGTAATCGCCGGGCAGTTCTTC
14 TRBJ1-6 TRBV9 NA few CASSVGTYNSPLHF TGTGCCAGCAGCGTAGGCACCTATAATTCACCCCTCCACTTT
13 TRBJ1-1 TRBV6-4 NA few CASSESMNTEAFF TGTGCCAGCAGTGAGTCTATGAACACTGAAGCTTTCTTT
15 TRBJ2-1 TRBV20-1 NA NA CSARATEDSYNEQFF TGCAGTGCTAGAGCTACAGAGGACTCCTACAATGAGCAGTTCTTC